This TCR beta chain was captured by sequencing in a study of T cells in Graves' hyperthyroidism and ophthalmopathy. This clonotype has a handful of counts. What it binds is not known. Study outcomes and limitations: Ophthalmopathy could be told apart from stable hyperthyroidism with a 13 V-J model. In the blood, most expanded thyroid clonotypes above 0.001 appeared as well.

V shed 3 bases and J 5 bases; nucleotides not matched to a gene: 7. The germline gives CDR1 MNHNS, CDR2 SASEGT. The CDR3 length is 15 residues. TCR beta CDR3 regions were amplified from RNA. An initial round of RT-PCR targeting the TCR CDR3 relied on the HTBI primer set. MiXCR, run by TCRdb on the multiplex PCR reads, gives a single entry per CDR3 protein. In the table there are 340,000 or so distinct CDR3 sequences, 15% to 20% of which are singletons. Diagnosis rested on symptoms, serum thyroxine and TRAb, thyroid ultrasound, and orbital computed tomography. The rearrangement links TRBV6-1 to TRBJ1-2, with TRBD1 matching 9 bases. The clonotype was recovered from a woman aged 50 to 60 with Graves' hyperthyroidism. The sequenced sample was blood. CDR3 sequence: CASSEGTGLRYGYTF. The CDR3 region has the DNA TGTGCCAGCAGTGAGGGGACAGGGTTGCGGTATGGCTACACCTTC.